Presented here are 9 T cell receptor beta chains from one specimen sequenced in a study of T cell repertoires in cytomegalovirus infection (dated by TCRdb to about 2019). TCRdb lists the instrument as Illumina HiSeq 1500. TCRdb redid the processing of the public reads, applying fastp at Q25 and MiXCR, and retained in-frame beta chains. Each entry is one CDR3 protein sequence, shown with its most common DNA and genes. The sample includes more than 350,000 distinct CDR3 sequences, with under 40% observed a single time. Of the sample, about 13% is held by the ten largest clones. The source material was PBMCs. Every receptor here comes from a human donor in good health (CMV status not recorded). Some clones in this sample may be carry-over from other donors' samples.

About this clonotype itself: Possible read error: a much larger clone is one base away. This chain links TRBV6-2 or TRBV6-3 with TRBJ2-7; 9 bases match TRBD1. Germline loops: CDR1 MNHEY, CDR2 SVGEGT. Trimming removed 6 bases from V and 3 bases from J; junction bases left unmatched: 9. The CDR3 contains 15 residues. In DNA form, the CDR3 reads TGTGCCAGCAGCGACGCCGGGACAGGGTACTACGAGCAGTACTTC. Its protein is CASSDAGTGYYEQYF.

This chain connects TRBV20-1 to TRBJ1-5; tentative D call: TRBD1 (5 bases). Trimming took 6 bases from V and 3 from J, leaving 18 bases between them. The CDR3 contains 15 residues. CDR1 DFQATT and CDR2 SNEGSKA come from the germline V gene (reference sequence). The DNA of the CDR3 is TGCAGTGCCGGGGGTGAAGGGTTGGCCAATCAGCCCCAGCATTTT. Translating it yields CSAGGEGLANQPQHF.

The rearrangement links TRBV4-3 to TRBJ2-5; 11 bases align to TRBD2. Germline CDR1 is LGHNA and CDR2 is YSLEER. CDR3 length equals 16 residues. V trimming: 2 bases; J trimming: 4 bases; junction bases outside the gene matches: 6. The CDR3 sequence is CASSQKLAGVLETQYF. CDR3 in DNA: TGCGCCAGCAGCCAAAAACTAGCGGGAGTGCTAGAGACCCAGTACTTC.

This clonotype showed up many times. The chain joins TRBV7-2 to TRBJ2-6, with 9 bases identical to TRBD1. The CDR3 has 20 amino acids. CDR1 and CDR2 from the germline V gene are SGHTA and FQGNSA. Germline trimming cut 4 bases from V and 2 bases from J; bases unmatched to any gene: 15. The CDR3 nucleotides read TGTGCCAGCAGCTCCTTATGGACAGGGGTGGTTACTGCTGGGGCCAACGTCCTGACTTTC. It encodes CASSSLWTGVVTAGANVLTF.

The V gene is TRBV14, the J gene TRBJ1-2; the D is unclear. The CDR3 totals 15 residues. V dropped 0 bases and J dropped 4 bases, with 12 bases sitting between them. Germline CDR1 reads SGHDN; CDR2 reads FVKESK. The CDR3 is CASSQDLNSVYGYTF. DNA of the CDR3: TGTGCCAGCAGCCAAGACCTCAATTCTGTCTATGGCTACACCTTC.

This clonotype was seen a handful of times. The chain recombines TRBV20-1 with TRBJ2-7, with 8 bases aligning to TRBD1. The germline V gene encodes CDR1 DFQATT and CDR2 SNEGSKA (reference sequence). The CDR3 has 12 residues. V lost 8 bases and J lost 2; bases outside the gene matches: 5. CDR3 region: CSSRQGTYEQYF. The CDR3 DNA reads TGCAGTTCCCGACAGGGGACCTACGAGCAGTACTTC.

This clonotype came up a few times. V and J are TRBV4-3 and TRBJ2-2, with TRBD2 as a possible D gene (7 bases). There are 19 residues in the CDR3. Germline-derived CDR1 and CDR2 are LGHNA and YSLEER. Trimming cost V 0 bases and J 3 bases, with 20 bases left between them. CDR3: CASSQDLVDMGGHTGELFF. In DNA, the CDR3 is TGCGCCAGCAGCCAAGATTTAGTTGATATGGGGGGGCACACCGGGGAGCTGTTTTTT.

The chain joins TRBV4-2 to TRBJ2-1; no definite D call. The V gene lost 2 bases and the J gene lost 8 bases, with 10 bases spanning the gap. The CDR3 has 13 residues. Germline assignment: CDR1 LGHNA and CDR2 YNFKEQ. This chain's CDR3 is CASSQSGRDEQFF. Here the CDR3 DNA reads TGTGCCAGCAGCCAATCTGGACGGGATGAGCAGTTCTTC.

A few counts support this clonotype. The CDR3 DNA reads TGCGCCAGCAGCTTTACCCCGACAGGAACAACTAATGAAAAACTGTTTTTT. This encodes CASSFTPTGTTNEKLFF. The gene calls are TRBV5-1 and TRBJ1-4; D possibly corresponds to TRBD1 (6 bases). Germline lookup yields CDR1 SGHRS and CDR2 YFSETQ. Trimming removed 2 bases at V and 0 bases at J, with 14 bases between. The CDR3 length is 17 residues.